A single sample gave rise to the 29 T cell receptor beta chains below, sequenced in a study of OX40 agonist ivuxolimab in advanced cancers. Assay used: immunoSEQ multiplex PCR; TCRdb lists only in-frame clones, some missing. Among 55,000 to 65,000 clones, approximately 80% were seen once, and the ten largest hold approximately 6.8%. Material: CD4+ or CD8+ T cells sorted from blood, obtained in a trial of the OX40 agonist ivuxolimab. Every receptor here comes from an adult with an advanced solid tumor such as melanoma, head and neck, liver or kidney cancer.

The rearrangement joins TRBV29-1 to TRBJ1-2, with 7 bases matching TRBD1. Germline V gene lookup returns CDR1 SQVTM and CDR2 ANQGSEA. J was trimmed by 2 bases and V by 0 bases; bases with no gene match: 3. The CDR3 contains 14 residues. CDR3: CSVEESQGNYGYTF. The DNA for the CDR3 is TGCAGCGTTGAAGAGTCACAGGGGAACTATGGCTACACCTTC.

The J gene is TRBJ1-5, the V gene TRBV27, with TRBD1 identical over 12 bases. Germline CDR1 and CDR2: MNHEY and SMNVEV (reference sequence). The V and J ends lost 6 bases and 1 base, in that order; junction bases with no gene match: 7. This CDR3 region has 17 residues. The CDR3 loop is CASRSGTGGVSNQPQHF. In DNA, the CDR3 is TGTGCCAGCAGGTCCGGGACAGGGGGCGTCAGCAATCAGCCCCAGCATTTT.

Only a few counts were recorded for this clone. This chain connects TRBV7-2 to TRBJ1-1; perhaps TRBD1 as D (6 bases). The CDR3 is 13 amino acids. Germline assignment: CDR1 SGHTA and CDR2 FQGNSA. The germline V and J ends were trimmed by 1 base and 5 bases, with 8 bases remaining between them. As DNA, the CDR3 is TGTGCCAGCAGCTTAGAAAGGGGGACTGAAGCTTTCTTT. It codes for CASSLERGTEAFF.

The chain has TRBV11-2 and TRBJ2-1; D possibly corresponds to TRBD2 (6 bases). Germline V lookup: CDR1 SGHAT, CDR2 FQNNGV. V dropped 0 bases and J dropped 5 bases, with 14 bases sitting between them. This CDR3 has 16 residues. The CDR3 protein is CASSLEGRRGNNEQFF. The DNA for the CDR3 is TGTGCCAGCAGCTTAGAAGGCCGGCGGGGAAACAATGAGCAGTTCTTC.

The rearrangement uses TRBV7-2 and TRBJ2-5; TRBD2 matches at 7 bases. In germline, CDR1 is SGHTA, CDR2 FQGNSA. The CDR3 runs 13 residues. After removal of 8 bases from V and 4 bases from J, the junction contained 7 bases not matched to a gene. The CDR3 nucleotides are TGTGCCAGCCACCGTGGGGGGGGAGAGACCCAGTACTTC. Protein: CASHRGGGETQYF.

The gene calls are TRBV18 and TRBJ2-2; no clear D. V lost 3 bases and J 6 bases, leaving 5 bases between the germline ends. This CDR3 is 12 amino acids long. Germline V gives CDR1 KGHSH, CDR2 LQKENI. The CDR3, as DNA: TGTGCCAGCTCACCGGTTCCCGGGGAGCTGTTTTTT. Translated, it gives CASSPVPGELFF.

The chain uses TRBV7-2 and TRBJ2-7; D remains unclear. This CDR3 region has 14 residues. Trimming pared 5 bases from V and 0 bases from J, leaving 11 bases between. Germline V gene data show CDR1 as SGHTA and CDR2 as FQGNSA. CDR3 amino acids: CASSQGWSSYEQYF. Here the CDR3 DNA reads TGTGCCAGCAGCCAAGGGTGGAGCTCCTACGAGCAGTACTTC.

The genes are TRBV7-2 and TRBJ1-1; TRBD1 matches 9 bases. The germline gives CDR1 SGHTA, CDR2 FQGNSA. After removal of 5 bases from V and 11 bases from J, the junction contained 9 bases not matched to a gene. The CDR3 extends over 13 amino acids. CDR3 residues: CASSGDRVVVAFF. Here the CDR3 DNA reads TGTGCCAGCAGCGGGGACAGGGTCGTTGTCGCTTTCTTT.

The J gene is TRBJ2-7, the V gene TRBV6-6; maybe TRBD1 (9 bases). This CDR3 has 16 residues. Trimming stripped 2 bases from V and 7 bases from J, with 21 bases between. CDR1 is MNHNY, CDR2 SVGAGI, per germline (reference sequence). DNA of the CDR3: TGTGCCAGCAGTTACCAGGAAGGTAGCGGGACAGGGGAGCAGTACTTC. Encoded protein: CASSYQEGSGTGEQYF.

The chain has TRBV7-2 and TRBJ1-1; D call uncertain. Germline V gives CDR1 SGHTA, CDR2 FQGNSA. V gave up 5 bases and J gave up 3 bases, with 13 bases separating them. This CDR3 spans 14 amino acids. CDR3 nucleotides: TGTGCCAGCAGCCTAACAAGGGAGGACACTGAAGCTTTCTTT. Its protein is CASSLTREDTEAFF.

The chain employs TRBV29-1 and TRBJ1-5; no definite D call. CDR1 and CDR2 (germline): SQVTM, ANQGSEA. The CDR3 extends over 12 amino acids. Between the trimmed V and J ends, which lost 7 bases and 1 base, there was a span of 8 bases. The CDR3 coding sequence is TGCAGCGCCCAGATCAGCAATCAGCCCCAGCATTTT. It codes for CSAQISNQPQHF.

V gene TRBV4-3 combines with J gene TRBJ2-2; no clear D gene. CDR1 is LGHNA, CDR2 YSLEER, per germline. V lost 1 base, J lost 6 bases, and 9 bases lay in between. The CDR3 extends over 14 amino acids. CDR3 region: CASSQVVSAGELFF. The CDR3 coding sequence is TGCGCCAGCAGCCAAGTCGTGTCTGCCGGGGAGCTGTTTTTT.

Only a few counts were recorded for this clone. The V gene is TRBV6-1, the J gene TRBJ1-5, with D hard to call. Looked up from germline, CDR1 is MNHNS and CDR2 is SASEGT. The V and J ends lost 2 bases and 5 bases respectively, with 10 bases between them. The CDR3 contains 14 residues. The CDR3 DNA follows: TGTGCCAGCAGTGAATCCGGGAATTATCAGCCCCAGCATTTT. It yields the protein CASSESGNYQPQHF.

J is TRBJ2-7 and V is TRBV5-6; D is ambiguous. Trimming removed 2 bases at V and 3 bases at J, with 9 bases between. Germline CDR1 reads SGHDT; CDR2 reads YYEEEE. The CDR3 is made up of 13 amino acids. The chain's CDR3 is CASSLRQYYEQYF. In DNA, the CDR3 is TGTGCCAGCAGCTTACGGCAGTACTACGAGCAGTACTTC. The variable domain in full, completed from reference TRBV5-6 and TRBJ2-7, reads DAGVTQSPTHLIKTRGQQVTLRCSPKSGHDTVSWYQQALGQGPQFIFQYYEEEERQRGNFPDRFSGHQFPNYSSELNVNALLLGDSALYLCASSLRQYYEQYFGPGTRLTVT.

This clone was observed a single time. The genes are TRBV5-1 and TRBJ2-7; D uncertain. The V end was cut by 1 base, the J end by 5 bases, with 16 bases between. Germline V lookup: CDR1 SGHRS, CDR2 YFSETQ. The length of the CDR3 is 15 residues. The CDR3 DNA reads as TGCGCCAGCAGCTTGAGAACTTACCGCGGCGACGAGCAGTACTTC. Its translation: CASSLRTYRGDEQYF.

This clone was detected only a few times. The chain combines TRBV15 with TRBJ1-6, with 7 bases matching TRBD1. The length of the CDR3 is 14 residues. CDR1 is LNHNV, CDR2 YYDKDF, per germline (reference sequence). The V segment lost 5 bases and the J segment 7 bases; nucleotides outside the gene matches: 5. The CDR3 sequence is CATSDREGNSPLHF. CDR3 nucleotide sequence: TGTGCCACCAGCGACAGGGAAGGGAATTCACCCCTCCACTTT.

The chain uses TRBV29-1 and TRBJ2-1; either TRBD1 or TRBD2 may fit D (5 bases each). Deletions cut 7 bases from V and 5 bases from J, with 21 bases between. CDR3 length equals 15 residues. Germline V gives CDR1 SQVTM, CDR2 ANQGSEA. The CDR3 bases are TGCAGCGCCCGAGGTGGGTTTGTGGGGGACAATGAGCAGTTCTTC. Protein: CSARGGFVGDNEQFF.

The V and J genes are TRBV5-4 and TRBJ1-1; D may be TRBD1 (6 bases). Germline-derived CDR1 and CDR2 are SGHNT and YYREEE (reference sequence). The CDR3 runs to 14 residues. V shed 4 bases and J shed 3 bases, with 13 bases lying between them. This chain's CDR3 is CASSKQGGHTEAFF. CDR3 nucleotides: TGTGCCAGCAGCAAACAGGGTGGGCACACTGAAGCTTTCTTT. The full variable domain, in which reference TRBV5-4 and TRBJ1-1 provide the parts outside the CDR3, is ETGVTQSPTHLIKTRGQQVTLRCSSQSGHNTVSWYQQALGQGPQFIFQYYREEENGRGNFPPRFSGLQFPNYSSELNVNALELDDSALYLCASSKQGGHTEAFFGQGTRLTVV.

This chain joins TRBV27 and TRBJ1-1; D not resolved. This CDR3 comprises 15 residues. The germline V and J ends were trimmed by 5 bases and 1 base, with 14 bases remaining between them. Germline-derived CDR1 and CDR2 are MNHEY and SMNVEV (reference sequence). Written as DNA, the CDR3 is TGTGCCAGCAGTCCAACTGTCCTACCGAACACTGAAGCTTTCTTT. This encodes CASSPTVLPNTEAFF.

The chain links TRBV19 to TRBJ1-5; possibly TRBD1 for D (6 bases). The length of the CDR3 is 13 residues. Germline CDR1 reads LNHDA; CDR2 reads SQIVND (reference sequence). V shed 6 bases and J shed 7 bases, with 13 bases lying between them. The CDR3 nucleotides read TGTGCCAGTAGGTTACAGGGCGAACAGCCCCAGCATTTT. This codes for CASRLQGEQPQHF.

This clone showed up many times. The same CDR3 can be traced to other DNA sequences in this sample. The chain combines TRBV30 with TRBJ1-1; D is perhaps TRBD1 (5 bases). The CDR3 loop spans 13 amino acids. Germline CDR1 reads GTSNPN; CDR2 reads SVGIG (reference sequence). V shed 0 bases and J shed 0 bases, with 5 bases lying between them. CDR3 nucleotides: TGTGCCTGGAGTGTACAGGTGAACACTGAAGCTTTCTTT. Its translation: CAWSVQVNTEAFF. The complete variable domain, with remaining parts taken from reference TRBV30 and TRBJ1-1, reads SQTIHQWPATLVQPVGSPLSLECTVEGTSNPNLYWYRQAAGRGLQLLFYSVGIGQISSEVPQNLSASRPQDRQFILSSKKLLLSDSGFYLCAWSVQVNTEAFFGQGTRLTVV.

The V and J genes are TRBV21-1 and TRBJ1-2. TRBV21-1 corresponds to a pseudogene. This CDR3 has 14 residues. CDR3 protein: CASGPKIPNYGYTF. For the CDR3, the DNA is TGTGCCAGCGGACCAAAGATTCCTAACTATGGCTACACCTTC.

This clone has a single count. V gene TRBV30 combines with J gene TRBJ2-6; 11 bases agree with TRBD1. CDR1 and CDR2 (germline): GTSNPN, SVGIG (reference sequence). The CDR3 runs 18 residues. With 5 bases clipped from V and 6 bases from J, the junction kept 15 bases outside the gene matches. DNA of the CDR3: TGTGCCTGGCGTCCCCCCCCCGGACAGGGGGCGAAGGCCAACGTCCTGACTTTC. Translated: CAWRPPPGQGAKANVLTF.

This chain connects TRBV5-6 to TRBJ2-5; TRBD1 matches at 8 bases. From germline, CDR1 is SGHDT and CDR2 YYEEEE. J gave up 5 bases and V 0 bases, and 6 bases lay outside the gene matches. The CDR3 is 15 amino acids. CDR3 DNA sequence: TGTGCCAGCAGCTTGGCGACAGGGGTGACGGAGACCCAGTACTTC. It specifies CASSLATGVTETQYF.

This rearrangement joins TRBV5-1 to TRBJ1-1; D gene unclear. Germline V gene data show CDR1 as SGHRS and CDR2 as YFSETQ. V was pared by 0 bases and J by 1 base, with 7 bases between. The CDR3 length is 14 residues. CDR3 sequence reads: CASSLGSANTEAFF. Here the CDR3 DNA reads TGCGCCAGCAGCTTGGGATCAGCGAACACTGAAGCTTTCTTT.

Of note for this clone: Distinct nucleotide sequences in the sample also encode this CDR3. CDR3 amino acids: CAGGTGTSNTGELFF. The CDR3 bases are TGTGCCGGCGGGACCGGGACATCGAACACCGGGGAGCTGTTTTTT. The chain links TRBV28 to TRBJ2-2, with D perhaps being TRBD1 or TRBD2 (6 bases each). The V end lost 11 bases, the J end lost 0 bases, and 16 bases lay between the germline ends. The CDR3 runs to 15 residues. CDR1 is MDHEN and CDR2 is SYDVKM in the germline V gene.

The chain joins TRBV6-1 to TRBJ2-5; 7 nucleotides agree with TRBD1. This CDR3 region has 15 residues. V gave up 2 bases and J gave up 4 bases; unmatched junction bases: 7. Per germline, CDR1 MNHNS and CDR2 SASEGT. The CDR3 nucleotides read TGTGCCAGCAGTGAAATGGGACAGAGGCCAGAGACCCAGTACTTC. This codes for CASSEMGQRPETQYF.

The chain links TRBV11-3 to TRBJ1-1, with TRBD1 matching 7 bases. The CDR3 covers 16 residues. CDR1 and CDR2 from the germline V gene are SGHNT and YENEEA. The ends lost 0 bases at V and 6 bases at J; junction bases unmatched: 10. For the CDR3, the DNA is TGTGCCAGCAGCTTAGATGGCCGACAGGGTATAGCTGAAGCTTTCTTT. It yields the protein CASSLDGRQGIAEAFF.

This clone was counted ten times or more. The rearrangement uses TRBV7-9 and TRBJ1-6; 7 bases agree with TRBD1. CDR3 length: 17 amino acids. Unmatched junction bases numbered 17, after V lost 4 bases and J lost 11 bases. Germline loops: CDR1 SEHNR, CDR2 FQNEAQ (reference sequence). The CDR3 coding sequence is TGTGCCAGCAGCTACGGAAAGCGCCAGGGGGTTTTCCCACCCCTCCACTTT. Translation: CASSYGKRQGVFPPLHF.